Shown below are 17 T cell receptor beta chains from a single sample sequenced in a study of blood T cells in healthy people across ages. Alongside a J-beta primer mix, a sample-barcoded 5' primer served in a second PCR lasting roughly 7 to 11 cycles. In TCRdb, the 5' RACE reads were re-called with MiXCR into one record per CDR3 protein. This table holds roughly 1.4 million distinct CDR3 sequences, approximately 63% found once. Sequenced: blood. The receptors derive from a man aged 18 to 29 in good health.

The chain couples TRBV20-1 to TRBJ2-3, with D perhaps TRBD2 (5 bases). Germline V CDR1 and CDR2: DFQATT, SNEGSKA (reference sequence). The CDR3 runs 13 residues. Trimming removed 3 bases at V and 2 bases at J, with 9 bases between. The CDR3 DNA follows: TGCAGTGCTAGTCAGCGGTACACAGATACGCAGTATTTT. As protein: CSASQRYTDTQYF.

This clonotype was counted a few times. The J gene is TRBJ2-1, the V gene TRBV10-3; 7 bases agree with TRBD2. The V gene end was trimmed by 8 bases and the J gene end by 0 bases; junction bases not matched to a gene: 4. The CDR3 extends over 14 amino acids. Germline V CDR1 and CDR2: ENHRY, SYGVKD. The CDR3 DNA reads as TGTGCCATCTGGGGGGGTAGCTCCTACAATGAGCAGTTCTTC. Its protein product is CAIWGGSSYNEQFF.

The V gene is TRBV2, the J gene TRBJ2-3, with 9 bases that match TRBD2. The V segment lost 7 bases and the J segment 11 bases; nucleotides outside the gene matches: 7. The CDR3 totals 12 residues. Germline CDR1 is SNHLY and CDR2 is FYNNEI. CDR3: CASTAGGDGQYF. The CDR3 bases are TGTGCCAGCACCGCGGGGGGGGATGGGCAGTATTTT.

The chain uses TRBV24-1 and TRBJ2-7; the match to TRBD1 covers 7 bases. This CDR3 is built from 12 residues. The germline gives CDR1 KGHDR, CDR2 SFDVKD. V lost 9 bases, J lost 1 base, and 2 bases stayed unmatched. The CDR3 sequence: CATEDRSYEQYF. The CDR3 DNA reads TGTGCCACCGAGGACAGGTCCTACGAGCAGTACTTC.

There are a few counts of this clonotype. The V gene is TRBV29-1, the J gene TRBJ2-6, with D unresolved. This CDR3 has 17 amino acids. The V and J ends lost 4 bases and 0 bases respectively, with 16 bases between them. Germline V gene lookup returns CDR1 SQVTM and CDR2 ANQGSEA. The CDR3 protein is CSVAGSTPTSGANVLTF. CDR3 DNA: TGCAGCGTTGCTGGGTCCACCCCCACCTCTGGGGCCAACGTCCTGACTTTC. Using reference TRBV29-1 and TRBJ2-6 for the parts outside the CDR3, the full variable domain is SAVISQKPSRDICQRGTSLTIQCQVDSQVTMMFWYRQQPGQSLTLIATANQGSEATYESGFVIDKFPISRPNLTFSTLTVSNMSPEDSSIYLCSVAGSTPTSGANVLTFGAGSRLTVL.

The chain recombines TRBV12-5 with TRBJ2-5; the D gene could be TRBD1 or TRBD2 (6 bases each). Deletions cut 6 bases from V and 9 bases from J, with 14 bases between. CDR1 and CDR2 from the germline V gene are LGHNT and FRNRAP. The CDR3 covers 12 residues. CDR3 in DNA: TGTGCTAGTGGCTCGGGGGCGGGGCCCCAGTACTTC. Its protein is CASGSGAGPQYF.

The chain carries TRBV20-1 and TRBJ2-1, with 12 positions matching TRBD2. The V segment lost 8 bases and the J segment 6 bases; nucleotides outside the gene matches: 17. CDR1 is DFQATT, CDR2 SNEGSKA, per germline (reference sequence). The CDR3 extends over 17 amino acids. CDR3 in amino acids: CSPLGLAGGRGSNEQFF. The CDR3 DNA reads TGCAGTCCGCTAGGGCTAGCGGGAGGGCGGGGGAGCAATGAGCAGTTCTTC.

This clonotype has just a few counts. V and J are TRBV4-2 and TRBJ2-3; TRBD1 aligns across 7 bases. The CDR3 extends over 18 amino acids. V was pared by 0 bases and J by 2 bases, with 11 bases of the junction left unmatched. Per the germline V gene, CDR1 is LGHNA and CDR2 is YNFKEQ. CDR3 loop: CASSQEWTGITPTDTQYF. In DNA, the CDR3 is TGTGCCAGCAGCCAAGAGTGGACAGGAATTACCCCCACAGATACGCAGTATTTT.

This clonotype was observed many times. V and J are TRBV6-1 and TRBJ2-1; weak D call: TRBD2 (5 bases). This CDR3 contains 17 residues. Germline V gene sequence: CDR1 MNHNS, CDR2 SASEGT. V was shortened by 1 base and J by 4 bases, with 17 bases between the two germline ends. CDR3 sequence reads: CASSEEGGSEHYNEQFF. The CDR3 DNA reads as TGTGCCAGCAGTGAAGAAGGAGGTAGCGAACATTACAATGAGCAGTTCTTC.

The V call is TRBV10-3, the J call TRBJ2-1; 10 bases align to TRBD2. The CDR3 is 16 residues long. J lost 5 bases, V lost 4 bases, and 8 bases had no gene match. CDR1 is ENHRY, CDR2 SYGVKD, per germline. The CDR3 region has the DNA TGTGCCATCAGTGGAACCTCTAGCGGGGGACACAATGAGCAGTTCTTC. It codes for CAISGTSSGGHNEQFF.

DNA for the CDR3: TGTGCCAGCAGCTTAGGAGGACAGGGCTACGGTGGCTACACCTTC. Its protein is CASSLGGQGYGGYTF. The chain combines TRBV13 with TRBJ1-2; 8 nucleotides align to TRBD1. There are 15 residues in the CDR3. Germline CDR1 reads PRHDT; CDR2 reads FYEKMQ (reference sequence). The V and J ends lost 0 bases and 7 bases, in that order; junction bases with no gene match: 7.

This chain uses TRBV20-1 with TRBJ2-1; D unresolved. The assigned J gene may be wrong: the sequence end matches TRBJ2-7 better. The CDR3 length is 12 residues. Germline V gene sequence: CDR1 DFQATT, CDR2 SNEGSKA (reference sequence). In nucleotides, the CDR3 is TGCAGTGCTAGAGCGCAGTTCAATGAGCAGTACTTC. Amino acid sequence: CSARAQFNEQYF.

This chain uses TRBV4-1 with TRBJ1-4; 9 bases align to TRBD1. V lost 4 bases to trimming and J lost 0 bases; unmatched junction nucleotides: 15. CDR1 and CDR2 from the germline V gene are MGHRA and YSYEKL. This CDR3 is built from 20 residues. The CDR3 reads CASSPRNFTGGPSTNEKLFF. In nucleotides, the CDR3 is TGCGCCAGCAGCCCACGAAACTTTACAGGGGGCCCCTCAACTAATGAAAAACTGTTTTTT.

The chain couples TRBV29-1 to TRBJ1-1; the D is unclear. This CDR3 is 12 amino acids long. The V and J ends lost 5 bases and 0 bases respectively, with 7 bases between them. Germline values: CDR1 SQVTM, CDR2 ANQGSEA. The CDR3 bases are TGCAGCGTTATCGGTCTGAACACTGAAGCTTTCTTT. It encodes CSVIGLNTEAFF.

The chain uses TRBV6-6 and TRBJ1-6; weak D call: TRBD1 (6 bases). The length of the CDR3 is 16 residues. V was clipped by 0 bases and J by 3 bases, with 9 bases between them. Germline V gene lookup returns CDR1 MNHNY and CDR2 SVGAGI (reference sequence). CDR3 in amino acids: CASSYSRGGYNSPLHF. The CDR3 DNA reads TGTGCCAGCAGTTACTCCAGGGGCGGCTATAATTCACCCCTCCACTTT.

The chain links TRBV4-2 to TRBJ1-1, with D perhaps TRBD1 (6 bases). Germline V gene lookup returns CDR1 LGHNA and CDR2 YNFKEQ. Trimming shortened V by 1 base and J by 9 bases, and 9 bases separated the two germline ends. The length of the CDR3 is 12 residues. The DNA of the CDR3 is TGTGCCAGCAGCCAAGTGGGGGCCCAAGCTTTCTTT. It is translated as CASSQVGAQAFF.

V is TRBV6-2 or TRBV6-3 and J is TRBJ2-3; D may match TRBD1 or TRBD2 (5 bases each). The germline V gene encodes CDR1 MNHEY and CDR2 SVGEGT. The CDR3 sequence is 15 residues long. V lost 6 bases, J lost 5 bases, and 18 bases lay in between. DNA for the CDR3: TGTGCCAGCAGCCACCGGGGACCCCGGGAAGATACGCAGTATTTT. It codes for CASSHRGPREDTQYF.